This T cell receptor beta chain originates from a study of blood T cell repertoires in COVID-19. Participants came from 24 US areas, aged about 18 to 90 years. No more than 2 weeks before study entry, exposed participants had met a case of COVID-19. CDR3 length: 15 residues. Per the germline V gene, CDR1 is LNHDA and CDR2 is SQIVND (reference sequence). Trimming shortened V by 4 bases and J by 7 bases, and 17 bases separated the two germline ends. Sequenced by immunoSEQ multiplex PCR; TCRdb stores in-frame clones only, minus some. The table lists roughly 180,000 clones, roughly three quarters of them singletons.

This clonotype originated in a man in his fifties or sixties who had been exposed to COVID-19. V and J are TRBV19 and TRBJ2-1, with D tentatively TRBD1 (6 bases). Specimen: PBMCs or T cells enriched from blood (not recorded which). The CDR3 DNA follows: TGTGCCAGTAGTAGGGTCTTACAGGGCGATAATGAGCAGTTCTTC. It codes for CASSRVLQGDNEQFF.